The 32 T cell receptor beta chains below were found in one sample sequenced in a study of lymphopenia after photon versus proton radiotherapy. Clones were sequenced by immunoSEQ multiplex PCR, and TCRdb holds only the in-frame ones, with some missing. The sample has around 66,000 clones; more than 75% are singletons. This specimen consisted of peripheral blood, obtained from a patient treated with photon-based radiotherapy. All receptors derive from a middle-aged man with gastric cancer.

The V gene is TRBV30, the J gene TRBJ2-7; 9 nucleotides align to TRBD1. There are 15 residues in the CDR3. Germline values: CDR1 GTSNPN, CDR2 SVGIG (reference sequence). With V trimmed by 2 bases and J by 1 base, 6 bases remained unmatched. This CDR3 is CAWSFRQGGSYEQYF. The CDR3 DNA reads TGTGCCTGGAGTTTCCGACAGGGGGGATCCTACGAGCAGTACTTC.

The chain has TRBV7-3 and TRBJ1-6; possibly TRBD1 for D (6 bases). The V end was cut by 5 bases, the J end by 7 bases, with 9 bases between. The CDR3 has 13 amino acids. Germline lookup yields CDR1 SGHTA and CDR2 FQGTGA. CDR3 sequence: CASSLDRNSPLHF. The CDR3 DNA follows: TGTGCCAGCAGCCTTGACAGGAATTCACCCCTCCACTTT.

The V call is TRBV18, the J call TRBJ2-7; 7 nucleotides match TRBD1. Per germline, CDR1 KGHSH and CDR2 LQKENI. J gave up 0 bases and V 3 bases, and 2 bases lay outside the gene matches. The CDR3 extends over 14 amino acids. The CDR3, as DNA: TGTGCCAGCTCACCTGGACAGGACTCCTACGAGCAGTACTTC. Its protein product is CASSPGQDSYEQYF. Supplemented by reference TRBV18 and TRBJ2-7, the full variable domain reads NAGVMQNPRHLVRRRGQEARLRCSPMKGHSHVYWYRQLPEEGLKFMVYLQKENIIDESGMPKERFSAEFPKEGPSILRIQQVVRGDSAAYFCASSPGQDSYEQYFGPGTRLTVT.

This clone was found a few times. This rearrangement joins TRBV10-3 to TRBJ2-2; possible D gene TRBD2, 7 bases. This CDR3 is built from 14 residues. V gave up 8 bases and J gave up 4 bases, with 14 bases separating them. Germline V lookup: CDR1 ENHRY, CDR2 SYGVKD. The CDR3 coding sequence is TGTGCCATCGGGGGGGCATCAGCCACCGGGGAGCTGTTTTTT. Protein product: CAIGGASATGELFF.

The V and J genes are TRBV6-6 and TRBJ1-5; 9 bases agree with TRBD1. The trim removed 6 bases at V and 4 bases at J, leaving 1 base unmatched. This CDR3 is 13 amino acids long. The V gene's germline CDR1 is MNHNY and CDR2 SVGAGI (reference sequence). The CDR3 is CASRGQGNQPQHF. The CDR3 DNA reads as TGTGCCAGCAGGGGACAGGGAAATCAGCCCCAGCATTTT.

The chain combines TRBV5-1 with TRBJ1-1; D is unclear. The V gene's germline CDR1 is SGHRS and CDR2 YFSETQ. CDR3 size: 13 residues. Trimming stripped 1 base from V and 0 bases from J, with 4 bases between. CDR3 region: CASSLSMNTEAFF. CDR3 bases: TGCGCCAGCAGCTTGTCGATGAACACTGAAGCTTTCTTT.

The chain couples TRBV5-6 to TRBJ2-5; D call uncertain. The V and J ends lost 3 bases and 5 bases respectively, with 8 bases between them. The V gene's germline CDR1 is SGHDT and CDR2 YYEEEE. The CDR3 is 12 amino acids. This chain's CDR3 is CASSSYRETQYF. The DNA for the CDR3 is TGTGCCAGCAGCTCCTATCGGGAGACCCAGTACTTC.

This clone was observed a handful of times. The V and J genes are TRBV27 and TRBJ2-1, with 13 bases aligning to TRBD2. Germline assignment: CDR1 MNHEY and CDR2 SMNVEV (reference sequence). Trimming cost V 3 bases and J 8 bases; bases outside gene matches: 1. The CDR3 has 14 residues. As DNA, the CDR3 is TGTGCCAGCAGTTTCGGACTAGCGGGGGATGAGCAGTTCTTC. Its translation: CASSFGLAGDEQFF.

This clone was recorded only once. The chain joins TRBV7-8 to TRBJ1-2; 8 positions match TRBD1. This CDR3 has 16 amino acids. Germline values: CDR1 SGHVS, CDR2 FQNEAQ. J was trimmed by 0 bases and V by 0 bases; bases with no gene match: 3. This chain's CDR3 is CASSLADRGANYGYTF. In nucleotides, the CDR3 is TGTGCCAGCAGCTTAGCCGACAGGGGAGCTAACTATGGCTACACCTTC.

The chain recombines TRBV5-6 with TRBJ2-5; TRBD2 agrees at 9 bases. J lost 5 bases, V lost 2 bases, and 7 bases had no gene match. The length of the CDR3 is 15 residues. The V gene's germline CDR1 is SGHDT and CDR2 YYEEEE. CDR3 amino acids: CASSFTSGPRETQYF. The CDR3 DNA reads TGTGCCAGCAGCTTTACTAGCGGGCCGAGGGAGACCCAGTACTTC. Based on the CDR3 plus reference TRBV5-6 and TRBJ2-5, the full variable domain is DAGVTQSPTHLIKTRGQQVTLRCSPKSGHDTVSWYQQALGQGPQFIFQYYEEEERQRGNFPDRFSGHQFPNYSSELNVNALLLGDSALYLCASSFTSGPRETQYFGPGTRLLVL.

This rearrangement joins TRBV7-2 to TRBJ1-6, with 7 bases aligning to TRBD1. J was trimmed by 8 bases and V by 3 bases; bases with no gene match: 10. Germline V lookup: CDR1 SGHTA, CDR2 FQGNSA. CDR3 length: 16 amino acids. The CDR3 DNA follows: TGTGCCAGCAGCTTCCGTGGGGCAGGGGGGGATTCACCCCTCCACTTT. Encoded protein: CASSFRGAGGDSPLHF.

The chain employs TRBV4-1 and TRBJ2-1, with D perhaps matching TRBD1 (5 bases). This CDR3 contains 16 residues. CDR1 and CDR2 from the germline V gene are MGHRA and YSYEKL. The germline V and J ends were trimmed by 6 bases and 0 bases, with 15 bases remaining between them. The CDR3 region is CASSLTQGSSYNEQFF. CDR3 bases: TGCGCCAGCAGTCTCACCCAGGGTAGCTCCTACAATGAGCAGTTCTTC.

The chain is built from TRBV7-2 and TRBJ2-2; 7 bases are shared with TRBD2. The V and J ends lost 5 bases and 1 base, in that order; junction bases with no gene match: 7. CDR1 SGHTA and CDR2 FQGNSA come from the germline V gene. CDR3 size: 16 residues. CDR3 DNA sequence: TGTGCCAGCAGCAGAGCGGGCGGGGGGAACACCGGGGAGCTGTTTTTT. Protein product: CASSRAGGGNTGELFF.

In DNA form, the CDR3 reads TGTGCCAGCAGTCGATCGTCGACAGTCACGTACGAGCAGTACTTC. Encoded protein: CASSRSSTVTYEQYF. The gene calls are TRBV6-5 and TRBJ2-7, with a tentative D call TRBD1 (5 bases). This CDR3 has 15 amino acids. Germline values: CDR1 MNHEY, CDR2 SVGAGI. V was clipped by 5 bases and J by 4 bases, with 18 bases between them.

The V gene is TRBV5-5, the J gene TRBJ1-6; no firm D call. Germline-derived CDR1 and CDR2 are SGHKS and YYEKEE (reference sequence). CDR3 size: 15 residues. V was cut by 0 bases and J by 7 bases, with 11 bases left in between. CDR3 nucleotide sequence: TGTGCCAGCAGCTTGGATCGGGTGAGGAATTCACCCCTCCACTTT. It yields the protein CASSLDRVRNSPLHF.

The V and J genes are TRBV4-2 and TRBJ1-5; D not certain. Germline V gene data show CDR1 as LGHNA and CDR2 as YNFKEQ. CDR3 size: 13 residues. Trimming removed 0 bases at V and 3 bases at J, with 3 bases between. The CDR3 spells CASSQDVNQPQHF. CDR3 bases: TGTGCCAGCAGCCAAGATGTCAATCAGCCCCAGCATTTT.

The CDR3 sequence: CASSERQGYSPLHF. CDR3 bases: TGTGCCAGCAGCGAAAGACAGGGTTACTCACCCCTCCACTTT. The chain combines TRBV9 with TRBJ1-6; 7 bases are shared with TRBD1. CDR1 SGDLS and CDR2 YYNGEE come from the germline V gene. Trimming took 3 bases from V and 10 from J; bases not matched to a gene: 7. CDR3 size: 14 residues.

The V and J genes are TRBV18 and TRBJ1-1; 9 bases map to TRBD1. V gave up 8 bases and J gave up 6 bases; unmatched junction bases: 7. The CDR3 runs to 13 residues. Germline V gene data show CDR1 as KGHSH and CDR2 as LQKENI. The CDR3 protein is CASRKQGAAEAFF. The CDR3 nucleotides are TGTGCCAGCCGCAAACAGGGGGCTGCTGAAGCTTTCTTT.

In its sample, this clone was seen a few times. Here the CDR3 DNA reads TGTGCCAGCAGGCCCGGGACAGCAGCTAACTATGGCTACACCTTC. This encodes CASRPGTAANYGYTF. V and J are TRBV7-9 and TRBJ1-2, with 7 bases aligning to TRBD1. Germline V gene data show CDR1 as SEHNR and CDR2 as FQNEAQ (reference sequence). V shed 6 bases, J shed 0 bases, and the junction held 7 bases outside the gene matches. This CDR3 region has 15 residues.

The CDR3 DNA is TGTGCTAGTGCCTGGGGCTTTAGCACAGATACGCAGTATTTT. Translated: CASAWGFSTDTQYF. The V call is TRBV12-5, the J call TRBJ2-3, with TRBD1 as a possible D gene (5 bases). In germline, CDR1 is LGHNT, CDR2 FRNRAP. The CDR3 consists of 14 residues. With 7 bases removed from V and 0 bases from J, the gap between germline ends came to 11 bases. The whole variable domain, remainder taken from reference TRBV12-5 and TRBJ2-3, is DARVTQTPRHKVTEMGQEVTMRCQPILGHNTVFWYRQTMMQGLELLAYFRNRAPLDDSGMPKDRFSAEMPDATLATLKIQPSEPRDSAVYFCASAWGFSTDTQYFGPGTRLTVL.

The gene calls are TRBV18 and TRBJ2-5; 7 positions match TRBD1. The end of the DNA fits TRBJ2-7 better, so the J call may be wrong. The length of the CDR3 is 14 residues. Germline assignment: CDR1 KGHSH and CDR2 LQKENI. The CDR3 DNA sequence: TGTGCCAGCTCCCAAACAATGACAGGGTACGAGCAGTACTTC. It specifies CASSQTMTGYEQYF.

In its sample, this clone was seen once. The V and J genes are TRBV11-1 and TRBJ2-7, with TRBD2 as a possible D gene (6 bases). Germline assignment: CDR1 SGHAT and CDR2 FQDESV (reference sequence). The CDR3 is 11 residues long. Trimming left V 5 bases short and J 7 bases short, with 9 bases between. CDR3 nucleotides: TGTGCCAGCAGCATTGGGGGGGAGCAGTACTTC. Its protein is CASSIGGEQYF.

The rearrangement joins TRBV7-6 to TRBJ1-2; 10 nucleotides line up with TRBD1. CDR3 size: 15 residues. Per germline, CDR1 SGHVS and CDR2 FNYEAQ. Losses at the gene ends were 1 base for V and 7 bases for J; bases not matched to a gene: 6. The CDR3 region has the DNA TGTGCCAGCAGCTTAGTGCCGGGACAGGGGTCTGGCTACACCTTC. The encoded protein is CASSLVPGQGSGYTF.

The CDR3 spells CASSISAGGYGYTF. In nucleotides, the CDR3 is TGTGCCAGTAGTATTTCCGCAGGGGGGTATGGCTACACCTTC. The chain links TRBV19 to TRBJ1-2; 7 positions match TRBD1. In germline, CDR1 is LNHDA, CDR2 SQIVND (reference sequence). The CDR3 runs 14 residues. The J segment lost 5 bases and the V segment lost 3 bases, leaving 6 bases of the junction unmatched.

The rearrangement joins TRBV30 to TRBJ1-2; weak D call: TRBD1 (6 bases). The germline V gene has CDR1 GTSNPN and CDR2 SVGIG (reference sequence). The germline V and J ends were trimmed by 3 bases and 2 bases, with 7 bases remaining between them. The CDR3 spans 12 residues. The CDR3 region is CAWSQGNYGYTF. The CDR3 DNA is TGTGCCTGGAGCCAGGGGAACTATGGCTACACCTTC.

About this clone itself: Germline and junction disagree at one end, which may indicate a read error. This chain joins TRBV7-7 and TRBJ1-1, with 7 positions matching TRBD1. CDR1 and CDR2 from the germline V gene are SSHAT and FNYEAQ (reference sequence). The CDR3 has 13 residues. The DNA for the CDR3 is TGTGCTAGCAGCTTCCGGACAGGTACTGAAGCTTTCTTT. It translates to CASSFRTGTEAFF.

The V and J genes are TRBV5-1 and TRBJ2-1, with 7 nucleotides matching TRBD1. CDR3 length: 15 residues. CDR1 and CDR2 (germline): SGHRS, YFSETQ. Trimming took 4 bases from V and 8 from J; bases not matched to a gene: 12. The CDR3, as DNA: TGCGCCAGCAGCCGCGGGCAGGGGGTTTGGGATGAGCAGTTCTTC. It encodes CASSRGQGVWDEQFF.

The chain is built from TRBV13 and TRBJ1-3; D is unclear. There are 15 residues in the CDR3. V lost 0 bases and J lost 4, with 10 bases in between. Germline V gene data show CDR1 as PRHDT and CDR2 as FYEKMQ (reference sequence). The CDR3 DNA is TGTGCCAGCAGCTTAGGAGGAGGGTACGGAAACACCATATATTTT. Protein: CASSLGGGYGNTIYF.

The rearrangement joins TRBV9 to TRBJ1-6, with 8 bases fitting TRBD1. The CDR3 runs to 14 residues. V lost 4 bases and J lost 9; bases outside the gene matches: 6. Germline CDR1 is SGDLS and CDR2 is YYNGEE. CDR3 in DNA: TGTGCCAGCAGCACCGACAGGGGCGGTTCACCCCTCCACTTT. Its protein is CASSTDRGGSPLHF.

This clone is medium-sized within its sample. The chain is built from TRBV4-2 and TRBJ2-7; 9 bases agree with TRBD2. Germline V gene data show CDR1 as LGHNA and CDR2 as YNFKEQ. The CDR3 has 14 amino acids. The J segment lost 5 bases and the V segment lost 4 bases, leaving 6 bases of the junction unmatched. The CDR3 region has the DNA TGTGCCAGCAGCCGCGGGGGGGCGTCCGACGAGCAGTACTTC. This sequence encodes CASSRGGASDEQYF.

The chain employs TRBV10-3 and TRBJ2-7; 8 nucleotides match TRBD2. This CDR3 region has 14 residues. Looked up from germline, CDR1 is ENHRY and CDR2 is SYGVKD. V shed 3 bases and J 6 bases; nucleotides not matched to a gene: 7. The CDR3 loop is CAISDGGGLPEQYF. As DNA, the CDR3 is TGTGCCATCAGTGACGGGGGGGGGCTCCCCGAGCAGTACTTC.

The chain combines TRBV6-5 with TRBJ2-7; possibly TRBD1 for D (6 bases). The ends were cut back, 7 bases at V and 2 bases at J, with 15 bases in the middle. From germline, CDR1 is MNHEY and CDR2 SVGAGI. The CDR3 consists of 14 residues. CDR3 region: CASTNGRGAYEQYF. DNA of the CDR3: TGTGCCAGCACAAACGGCAGGGGCGCCTACGAGCAGTACTTC.